The 22 T cell receptor beta chains in this list originate from one sample, sequenced in a study of blood T cell repertoires in COVID-19. TCRdb's table, derived via immunoSEQ multiplex PCR, lists solely in-frame clones and lacks some. The sample has around 260,000 clones, about nine tenths seen once. Sequencing used PBMCs or T cells enriched from blood (not recorded which). These receptors were collected from a woman younger than 45 who had recovered from COVID-19.

V gene TRBV27 combines with J gene TRBJ2-2; the match to TRBD2 covers 13 bases. The germline gives CDR1 MNHEY, CDR2 SMNVEV (reference sequence). The V gene end was trimmed by 2 bases and the J gene end by 5 bases; junction bases not matched to a gene: 8. The CDR3 is 18 amino acids. The CDR3 protein is CASSLRIGTSGNTGELFF. The CDR3 DNA is TGTGCCAGCAGTTTACGTATCGGGACTAGCGGGAATACCGGGGAGCTGTTTTTT.

The V and J genes are TRBV3-1 (or the pseudogene TRBV3-2) and TRBJ2-3; TRBD2 matches 7 bases. The CDR3 sequence is 14 residues long. J lost 6 bases, V lost 3 bases, and 6 bases had no gene match. Germline CDR1 reads LGHDT; CDR2 reads YNNKEL (reference sequence). CDR3 in DNA: TGTGCCAGCAGCCAGGAGGGAGGGTCGGATACGCAGTATTTT. Encoded protein: CASSQEGGSDTQYF.

The chain uses TRBV19 and TRBJ2-5, with 7 nucleotides matching TRBD2. Trimming removed 4 bases from V and 4 bases from J; junction bases left unmatched: 9. This CDR3 comprises 15 residues. The germline V gene has CDR1 LNHDA and CDR2 SQIVND (reference sequence). The CDR3 spells CASSRLAPGVETQYF. The CDR3 bases are TGTGCCAGTAGTAGACTAGCCCCGGGTGTAGAGACCCAGTACTTC.

The chain carries TRBV9 and TRBJ2-5; no reliable D call. The germline V gene has CDR1 SGDLS and CDR2 YYNGEE. The CDR3 covers 15 residues. The V end lost 0 bases, the J end lost 6 bases, and 15 bases lay between the germline ends. The CDR3 here is CASSVGGVPSQTQYF. The CDR3 DNA sequence: TGTGCCAGCAGCGTAGGAGGAGTCCCCTCCCAGACCCAGTACTTC.

The chain joins TRBV10-1 to TRBJ1-2; 10 bases align to TRBD1. Germline CDR1 is WNHNN and CDR2 is SYGVQD (reference sequence). The CDR3 is 15 amino acids. With V trimmed by 6 bases and J by 8 bases, 12 bases remained unmatched. CDR3 region: CASSRDRGQRGGYTF. As DNA, the CDR3 is TGCGCCAGCAGCCGGGACAGGGGCCAACGGGGCGGCTACACCTTC.

The chain recombines TRBV3-1 (or the pseudogene TRBV3-2) with TRBJ2-4; D not certain. The CDR3 contains 14 residues. V lost 1 base to trimming and J lost 3 bases, with 7 bases between them. Germline CDR1 is LGHDT and CDR2 is YNNKEL (reference sequence). This CDR3 is CASSQGLNKNIQYF. Here the CDR3 DNA reads TGTGCCAGCAGCCAAGGACTGAACAAAAACATTCAGTACTTC.

The chain's CDR3 is CASSEPGKEQYF. CDR3 sequence (DNA): TGTGCCAGCAGTGAACCAGGGAAAGAGCAGTACTTC. This chain joins TRBV6-1 and TRBJ2-7, with TRBD1 as a possible D gene (5 bases). The CDR3 has 12 residues. Trimming stripped 2 bases from V and 7 bases from J, with 9 bases between. CDR1 MNHNS and CDR2 SASEGT come from the germline V gene.

The V gene is TRBV12-3 or TRBV12-4, the J gene TRBJ2-7, with D tentatively TRBD1 (7 bases). Trimming pared 5 bases from V and 12 bases from J, leaving 17 bases between. This CDR3 spans 12 amino acids. CDR3 sequence: CASSLRQGGAYF. The DNA of the CDR3 is TGTGCCAGCAGTCTCAGACAGGGAGGAGCGTACTTC.

This chain joins TRBV27 and TRBJ1-1; D remains unclear. Trimming stripped 4 bases from V and 1 base from J, with 10 bases between. Looked up from germline, CDR1 is MNHEY and CDR2 is SMNVEV (reference sequence). The CDR3 runs to 14 residues. CDR3 sequence: CASSSTSANTEAFF. In nucleotides, the CDR3 is TGTGCCAGCAGTTCTACCAGCGCGAACACTGAAGCTTTCTTT.

This clone has only one observation. This sequence joins TRBV18 and TRBJ2-7, with 10 bases aligning to TRBD2. Germline V gene lookup returns CDR1 KGHSH and CDR2 LQKENI. This CDR3 has 15 amino acids. V lost 2 bases to trimming and J lost 4 bases; unmatched junction nucleotides: 5. The CDR3, as DNA: TGTGCCAGCTCACCATCACTAGCGGGACTTTACGAGCAGTACTTC. Its translation is CASSPSLAGLYEQYF.

J is TRBJ2-5 and V is TRBV15; TRBD2 agrees at 9 bases. CDR1 is LNHNV, CDR2 YYDKDF, per germline (reference sequence). The CDR3 has 16 residues. The V segment lost 1 base and the J segment 5 bases; nucleotides outside the gene matches: 8. DNA for the CDR3: TGTGCCACCAGCAGAGTCGCGGGAGGGCCTGGGGAGACCCAGTACTTC. It is translated as CATSRVAGGPGETQYF.

The gene calls are TRBV19 and TRBJ2-6, with 11 bases that match TRBD1. The CDR3 contains 18 residues. The V gene's germline CDR1 is LNHDA and CDR2 SQIVND (reference sequence). V trimming: 4 bases; J trimming: 0 bases; junction bases outside the gene matches: 5. In DNA, the CDR3 is TGTGCCAGTAGTACAAGGGGGACAGGGGGCTCTGGGGCCAACGTCCTGACTTTC. It translates to CASSTRGTGGSGANVLTF. The whole variable domain, filled in from reference TRBV19 and TRBJ2-6, reads DGGITQSPKYLFRKEGQNVTLSCEQNLNHDAMYWYRQDPGQGLRLIYYSQIVNDFQKGDIAEGYSVSREKKESFPLTVTSAQKNPTAFYLCASSTRGTGGSGANVLTFGAGSRLTVL.

The CDR3 nucleotides read TGTGCCAGCAGCTTAGTCGAAGGGGGTTTGAATGAAAAACTGTTTTTT. This translates into CASSLVEGGLNEKLFF. The chain carries TRBV11-2 and TRBJ1-4, with D maybe TRBD1 (6 bases). Germline loops: CDR1 SGHAT, CDR2 FQNNGV. There are 16 residues in the CDR3. Deletions cut 1 base from V and 5 bases from J, with 14 bases between.

The sample holds one count of this clone. J is TRBJ2-5 and V is TRBV15; 14 nucleotides match TRBD2. CDR1 is LNHNV, CDR2 YYDKDF, per germline (reference sequence). Trimming cost V 0 bases and J 5 bases; bases outside gene matches: 17. The CDR3 extends over 21 amino acids. The CDR3: CATSRDLPGLAGERSRETQYF. The CDR3 DNA sequence: TGTGCCACCAGCAGAGATCTGCCGGGACTAGCGGGAGAACGTTCAAGGGAGACCCAGTACTTC.

CDR3 DNA sequence: TGTGCCAGCAGGACTATGGCGGGAAGCTACGAGCAGTACTTC. This encodes CASRTMAGSYEQYF. The V gene is TRBV27, the J gene TRBJ2-7; D is possibly TRBD2 (6 bases). The germline gives CDR1 MNHEY, CDR2 SMNVEV (reference sequence). The CDR3 is 14 residues long. Trimming removed 6 bases from V and 3 bases from J, with 15 bases in between.

This chain connects TRBV27 to TRBJ1-2; 8 bases are shared with TRBD1. Trimming took 5 bases from V and 5 from J; bases not matched to a gene: 10. The CDR3 covers 15 residues. The germline V gene encodes CDR1 MNHEY and CDR2 SMNVEV (reference sequence). CDR3 bases: TGTGCCAGCAGTAGAACCTCCGGGACAGGTTATGGCTACACCTTC. As protein: CASSRTSGTGYGYTF.

In DNA form, the CDR3 reads TGTGCCGGACAGGGGGCTGGGCAGCCCCAGCATTTT. As protein: CAGQGAGQPQHF. The chain couples TRBV19 to TRBJ1-5; TRBD1 aligns across 11 bases. This CDR3 is 12 amino acids long. The V gene end was trimmed by 11 bases and the J gene end by 7 bases; junction bases not matched to a gene: 4. Per germline, CDR1 LNHDA and CDR2 SQIVND (reference sequence).

The rearrangement joins TRBV2 to TRBJ2-5; 7 nucleotides agree with TRBD2. Germline loops: CDR1 SNHLY, CDR2 FYNNEI. J lost 2 bases, V lost 2 bases, and 11 bases had no gene match. This CDR3 is 17 amino acids long. As DNA, the CDR3 is TGTGCCAGCAGTGAATGGTCTAGCGGAGGGGAGCAAGAGACCCAGTACTTC. Translation: CASSEWSSGGEQETQYF.

This clone has only one observation. The chain has TRBV7-9 and TRBJ2-2; D may be TRBD2 (5 bases). The length of the CDR3 is 13 residues. The V end was cut by 7 bases, the J end by 5 bases, with 11 bases between. The germline V gene encodes CDR1 SEHNR and CDR2 FQNEAQ (reference sequence). CDR3 amino acids: CASKTRGTGELFF. CDR3 bases: TGTGCCAGCAAAACCCGCGGGACCGGGGAGCTGTTTTTT.

The CDR3 DNA sequence: TGTGCCTGGAGTGTAGGAGGGGAAAAACTGTTTTTT. Translated: CAWSVGGEKLFF. The gene calls are TRBV30 and TRBJ1-4, with no clear D. The germline V gene has CDR1 GTSNPN and CDR2 SVGIG (reference sequence). Trimming stripped 0 bases from V and 8 bases from J, with 7 bases between. There are 12 residues in the CDR3. Drawing the rest from reference TRBV30 and TRBJ1-4, the complete variable domain is SQTIHQWPATLVQPVGSPLSLECTVEGTSNPNLYWYRQAAGRGLQLLFYSVGIGQISSEVPQNLSASRPQDRQFILSSKKLLLSDSGFYLCAWSVGGEKLFFGSGTQLSVL.

The V and J genes are TRBV5-8 and TRBJ2-1, with a tentative D call TRBD2 (5 bases). This CDR3 is 13 amino acids long. Trimming stripped 4 bases from V and 6 bases from J, with 11 bases between. The V gene's germline CDR1 is SGHTS and CDR2 YDEGEE. CDR3 coding DNA: TGTGCCAGCAGCCGTCGGGGTATCAATGAGCAGTTCTTC. This translates into CASSRRGINEQFF.

The chain recombines TRBV18 with TRBJ1-2; TRBD1 aligns across 7 bases. The CDR3 totals 16 residues. Germline V gene data show CDR1 as KGHSH and CDR2 as LQKENI. J lost 3 bases, V lost 3 bases, and 10 bases had no gene match. CDR3 DNA sequence: TGTGCCAGCTCACCCGGAGGGGAAGGGGGCGACTATGGCTACACCTTC. The encoded protein is CASSPGGEGGDYGYTF.